This T cell receptor (beta chain) was sequenced during a study of OX40 agonist ivuxolimab in advanced cancers. Assay used: immunoSEQ multiplex PCR; TCRdb lists only in-frame clones, some missing. The data show fewer than 75,000 clones, 80% seen once. CDR1 SGHVS and CDR2 FQNEAQ come from the germline V gene. The V and J ends lost 4 bases and 0 bases respectively, with 10 bases between them. This CDR3 has 14 amino acids. Remarks on this clone: Its antigen is unknown.

Cycle 7 day 1, cycle 4 day 1, and baseline were the timepoints at which blood was sampled. Study-level findings and limits: Compared with CD4+, CD8+ T cells on average had more expanded clones.

This receptor was obtained from an adult with an advanced solid tumor such as melanoma, head and neck, liver or kidney cancer. This sample comprised CD4+ or CD8+ T cells sorted from blood, obtained in a trial of the OX40 agonist ivuxolimab. The V call is TRBV7-8, the J call TRBJ2-7; D may be TRBD1 or TRBD2 (5 bases each). The CDR3 DNA is TGTGCCAGCAGCTCCCGGGACGGCTCCTACGAGCAGTACTTC. As protein: CASSSRDGSYEQYF.